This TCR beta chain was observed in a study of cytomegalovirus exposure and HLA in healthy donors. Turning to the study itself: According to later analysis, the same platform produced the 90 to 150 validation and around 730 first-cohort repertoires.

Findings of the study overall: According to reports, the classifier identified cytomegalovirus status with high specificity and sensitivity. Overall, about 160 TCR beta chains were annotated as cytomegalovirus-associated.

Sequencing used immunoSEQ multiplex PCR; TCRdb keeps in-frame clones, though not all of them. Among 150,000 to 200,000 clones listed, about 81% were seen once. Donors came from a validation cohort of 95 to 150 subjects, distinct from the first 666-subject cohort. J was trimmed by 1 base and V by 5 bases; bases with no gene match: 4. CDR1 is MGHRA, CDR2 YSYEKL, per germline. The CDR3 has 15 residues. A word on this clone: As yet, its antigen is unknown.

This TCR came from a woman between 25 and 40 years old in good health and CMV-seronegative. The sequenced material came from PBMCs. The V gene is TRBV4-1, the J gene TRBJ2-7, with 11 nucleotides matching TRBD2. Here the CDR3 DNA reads TGCGCCAGCAGCAGGGGACTAGCGGAATCCTACGAGCAGTACTTC. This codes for CASSRGLAESYEQYF.